The 13 T cell receptor beta chains reported below all come from one sample, sequenced in a study of T cell responses to AZD1222 COVID-19 vaccine. The protocol was immunoSEQ multiplex PCR, while the TCRdb copy is restricted to in-frame clones and leaves out a portion. The sample has about 150,000 clones, roughly 89% seen once; the top ten hold around 6.9%. The input for sequencing was peripheral blood, taken 28 days after the second dose of the MenACWY control vaccine. The source of these receptors is an adult who received the MenACWY meningococcal vaccine as a control.

The count of this clone is one. The DNA of the CDR3 is TGTGCCAGCAGCTTAGGGCTAGCGGGAGGGTTGGCCAAAAACATTCAGTACTTC. Encoded protein: CASSLGLAGGLAKNIQYF. V and J are TRBV11-2 and TRBJ2-4, with 12 bases that match TRBD2. This CDR3 spans 18 amino acids. The germline gives CDR1 SGHAT, CDR2 FQNNGV. Germline trimming cut 1 base from V and 1 base from J; bases unmatched to any gene: 5.

The V call is TRBV29-1, the J call TRBJ2-7, with 9 bases fitting TRBD2. V shed 6 bases and J 6 bases; nucleotides not matched to a gene: 12. This CDR3 contains 14 residues. CDR1 and CDR2 from the germline V gene are SQVTM and ANQGSEA. This CDR3 is CSVGVGTSQSEQYF. The CDR3 DNA follows: TGCAGCGTCGGAGTCGGGACTAGCCAAAGCGAGCAGTACTTC.

The rearrangement links TRBV19 to TRBJ2-7; 9 bases map to TRBD1. Germline assignment: CDR1 LNHDA and CDR2 SQIVND (reference sequence). The CDR3 length is 16 residues. The V segment lost 1 base and the J segment 1 base; nucleotides outside the gene matches: 5. The DNA for the CDR3 is TGTGCCAGTAGTATAGGTTCCGGGACAGGGTCCTACGAGCAGTACTTC. Amino acids: CASSIGSGTGSYEQYF.

On this clone itself: The junction departs from the called germline gene at one end, perhaps through a read error. CDR3 region: CASTLGDGTEAFF. The CDR3 coding sequence is TGTGCCAGCACCTTGGGGGATGGCACTGAAGCTTTCTTT. V gene TRBV5-6 combines with J gene TRBJ1-1; TRBD1 might be the D (5 bases). Germline CDR1 is SGHDT and CDR2 is YYEEEE. The length of the CDR3 is 13 residues.

This chain uses TRBV10-3 with TRBJ1-5, with TRBD1 identical over 10 bases. Losses at the gene ends were 4 bases for V and 2 bases for J; bases not matched to a gene: 5. From germline, CDR1 is ENHRY and CDR2 SYGVKD. The CDR3 loop spans 16 amino acids. The DNA of the CDR3 is TGTGCCATCAGTGCCGGGACAGGGGTGGGCAATCAGCCCCAGCATTTT. This gives the protein CAISAGTGVGNQPQHF.

This chain uses TRBV28 with TRBJ1-2, with D perhaps matching TRBD1 (5 bases). V lost 5 bases and J 8 bases, leaving 9 bases between the germline ends. Per the germline V gene, CDR1 is MDHEN and CDR2 is SYDVKM. CDR3 length: 11 amino acids. CDR3 loop: CASSGAGGYTF. CDR3 DNA sequence: TGTGCCAGCAGTGGGGCTGGAGGCTACACCTTC.

The chain couples TRBV18 to TRBJ2-7; TRBD2 is a possible D gene (6 bases). V was pared by 3 bases and J by 1 base, with 13 bases between. Germline V gene sequence: CDR1 KGHSH, CDR2 LQKENI. The CDR3 runs to 15 residues. DNA for the CDR3: TGTGCCAGCTCACCCGCGGTAGCGGTTTCCTACGAGCAGTACTTC. It is translated as CASSPAVAVSYEQYF.

This clone was counted only a few times. The CDR3 loop is CASSPLTGELFF. CDR3 nucleotides: TGTGCCAGTAGTCCCCTCACCGGGGAGCTGTTTTTT. The chain has TRBV19 and TRBJ2-2; no reliable D call. Between the trimmed V and J ends, which lost 5 bases and 4 bases, there was a span of 5 bases. The CDR3 totals 12 residues. The germline V gene has CDR1 LNHDA and CDR2 SQIVND (reference sequence).

The chain is built from TRBV18 and TRBJ2-1; 8 bases fit TRBD1. Trimming removed 3 bases from V and 5 bases from J; junction bases left unmatched: 6. CDR1 and CDR2 from the germline V gene are KGHSH and LQKENI. CDR3 length: 15 residues. CDR3 in amino acids: CASSPGTGVDNEQFF. CDR3 nucleotides: TGTGCCAGCTCACCGGGGACAGGTGTAGACAATGAGCAGTTCTTC.

This clone was detected only once. This chain joins TRBV20-1 and TRBJ1-2, with D uncertain. Per germline, CDR1 DFQATT and CDR2 SNEGSKA (reference sequence). CDR3 length: 11 amino acids. Trimming took off 7 bases at V and 0 bases at J, with 6 bases between the two ends. The CDR3 spells CSVPANYGYTF. The CDR3 region has the DNA TGCAGTGTTCCAGCTAACTATGGCTACACCTTC.

This chain joins TRBV5-4 and TRBJ2-3; 9 nucleotides match TRBD2. In germline, CDR1 is SGHNT, CDR2 YYREEE (reference sequence). The V gene end was trimmed by 1 base and the J gene end by 6 bases; junction bases not matched to a gene: 6. This CDR3 has 15 residues. The DNA of the CDR3 is TGTGCCAGCAGCTTGTCCCTAGCGGGGTCGGATACGCAGTATTTT. It is translated as CASSLSLAGSDTQYF.

CDR3: CASSLGTGGNYGYTF. DNA for the CDR3: TGTGCCAGCTCACTTGGGACAGGGGGAAACTATGGCTACACCTTC. The V gene is TRBV18, the J gene TRBJ1-2; 11 bases map to TRBD1. V was pared by 4 bases and J by 2 bases, with 3 bases of the junction left unmatched. Per germline, CDR1 KGHSH and CDR2 LQKENI. The length of the CDR3 is 15 residues.

V is TRBV2 and J is TRBJ2-4; 7 nucleotides line up with TRBD1. The ends lost 0 bases at V and 9 bases at J; junction bases unmatched: 8. The CDR3 sequence is 15 residues long. In germline, CDR1 is SNHLY, CDR2 FYNNEI. The CDR3 is CASSEAITGVGIQYF. As DNA, the CDR3 is TGTGCCAGCAGTGAAGCGATAACAGGGGTCGGCATTCAGTACTTC.